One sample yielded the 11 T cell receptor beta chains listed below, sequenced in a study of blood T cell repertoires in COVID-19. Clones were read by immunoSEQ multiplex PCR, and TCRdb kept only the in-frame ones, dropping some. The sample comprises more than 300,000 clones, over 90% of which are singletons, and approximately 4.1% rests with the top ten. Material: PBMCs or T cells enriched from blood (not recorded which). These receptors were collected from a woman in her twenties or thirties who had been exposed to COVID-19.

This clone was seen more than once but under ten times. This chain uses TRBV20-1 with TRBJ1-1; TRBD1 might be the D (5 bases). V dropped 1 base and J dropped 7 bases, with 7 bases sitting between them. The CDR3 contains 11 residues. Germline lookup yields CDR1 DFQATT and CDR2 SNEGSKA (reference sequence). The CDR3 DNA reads TGCAGTGCTAGAGGGGGCGGTGAAGCTTTCTTT. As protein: CSARGGGEAFF.

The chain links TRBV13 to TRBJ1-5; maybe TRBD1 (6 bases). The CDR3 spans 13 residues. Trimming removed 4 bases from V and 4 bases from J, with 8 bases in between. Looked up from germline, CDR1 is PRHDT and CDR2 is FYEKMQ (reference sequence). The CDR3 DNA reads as TGTGCCAGCAGCTCGGACAGAAATCAGCCCCAGCATTTT. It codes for CASSSDRNQPQHF.

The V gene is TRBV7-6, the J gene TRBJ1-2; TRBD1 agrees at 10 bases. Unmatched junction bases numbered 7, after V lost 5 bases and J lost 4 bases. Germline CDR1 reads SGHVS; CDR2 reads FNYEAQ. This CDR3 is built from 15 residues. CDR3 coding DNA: TGTGCCAGCAGCGCCCTGGGACAGGGGATCTATGGCTACACCTTC. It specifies CASSALGQGIYGYTF.

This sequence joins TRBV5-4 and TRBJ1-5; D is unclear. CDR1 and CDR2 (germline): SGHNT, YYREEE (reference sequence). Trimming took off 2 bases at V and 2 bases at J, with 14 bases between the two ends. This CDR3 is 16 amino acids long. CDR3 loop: CASSLLGGGGNQPQHF. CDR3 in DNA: TGTGCCAGCAGCTTATTGGGAGGAGGCGGCAATCAGCCCCAGCATTTT. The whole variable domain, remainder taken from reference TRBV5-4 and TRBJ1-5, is ETGVTQSPTHLIKTRGQQVTLRCSSQSGHNTVSWYQQALGQGPQFIFQYYREEENGRGNFPPRFSGLQFPNYSSELNVNALELDDSALYLCASSLLGGGGNQPQHFGDGTRLSIL.

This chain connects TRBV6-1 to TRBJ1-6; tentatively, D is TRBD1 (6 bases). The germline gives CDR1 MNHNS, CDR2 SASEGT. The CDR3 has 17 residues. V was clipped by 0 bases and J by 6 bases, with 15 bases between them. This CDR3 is CASSEAHRVRFNSPLHF. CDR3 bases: TGTGCCAGCAGTGAAGCGCACAGGGTTCGGTTTAATTCACCCCTCCACTTT.

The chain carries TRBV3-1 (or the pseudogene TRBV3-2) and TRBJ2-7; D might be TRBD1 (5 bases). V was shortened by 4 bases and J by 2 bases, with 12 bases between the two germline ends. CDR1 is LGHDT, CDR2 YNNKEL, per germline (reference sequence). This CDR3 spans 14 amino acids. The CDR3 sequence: CASSRQGATYEQYF. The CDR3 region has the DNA TGTGCCAGCAGCCGGCAAGGGGCCACCTACGAGCAGTACTTC.

As DNA, the CDR3 is TGTGCCATCAGTGAGTCGCCCCAGGGGAGCTATGGCTACACCTTC. Protein: CAISESPQGSYGYTF. The chain couples TRBV10-3 to TRBJ1-2; perhaps TRBD1 as D (6 bases). CDR1 is ENHRY, CDR2 SYGVKD, per germline. V dropped 0 bases and J dropped 4 bases, with 12 bases sitting between them. The CDR3 length is 15 residues.

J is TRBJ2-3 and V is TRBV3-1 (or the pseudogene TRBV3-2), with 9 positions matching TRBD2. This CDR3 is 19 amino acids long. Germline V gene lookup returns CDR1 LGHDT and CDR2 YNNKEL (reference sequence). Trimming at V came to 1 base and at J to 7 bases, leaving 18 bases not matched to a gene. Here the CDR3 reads CASSQAPYSSAGGLNTQYF. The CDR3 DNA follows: TGTGCCAGCAGCCAAGCTCCCTATAGCTCCGCGGGGGGGCTTAATACGCAGTATTTT.

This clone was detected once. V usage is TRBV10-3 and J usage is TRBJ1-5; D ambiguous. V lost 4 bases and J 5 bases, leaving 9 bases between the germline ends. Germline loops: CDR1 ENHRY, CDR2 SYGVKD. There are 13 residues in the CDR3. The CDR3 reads CAISVGSDQPQHF. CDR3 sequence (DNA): TGTGCCATCAGTGTTGGGAGTGATCAGCCCCAGCATTTT.

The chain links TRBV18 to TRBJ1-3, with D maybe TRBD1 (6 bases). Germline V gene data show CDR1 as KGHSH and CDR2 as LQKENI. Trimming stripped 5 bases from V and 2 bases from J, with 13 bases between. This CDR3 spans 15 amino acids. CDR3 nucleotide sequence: TGTGCCAGCTCATCCGGGAACAGGGCTGGAAACACCATATATTTT. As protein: CASSSGNRAGNTIYF.

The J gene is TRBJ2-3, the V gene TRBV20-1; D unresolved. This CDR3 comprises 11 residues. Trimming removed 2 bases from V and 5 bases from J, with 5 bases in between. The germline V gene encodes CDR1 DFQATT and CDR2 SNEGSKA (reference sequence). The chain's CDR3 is CSARLRDTQYF. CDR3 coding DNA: TGCAGTGCTAGATTGAGAGATACGCAGTATTTT.